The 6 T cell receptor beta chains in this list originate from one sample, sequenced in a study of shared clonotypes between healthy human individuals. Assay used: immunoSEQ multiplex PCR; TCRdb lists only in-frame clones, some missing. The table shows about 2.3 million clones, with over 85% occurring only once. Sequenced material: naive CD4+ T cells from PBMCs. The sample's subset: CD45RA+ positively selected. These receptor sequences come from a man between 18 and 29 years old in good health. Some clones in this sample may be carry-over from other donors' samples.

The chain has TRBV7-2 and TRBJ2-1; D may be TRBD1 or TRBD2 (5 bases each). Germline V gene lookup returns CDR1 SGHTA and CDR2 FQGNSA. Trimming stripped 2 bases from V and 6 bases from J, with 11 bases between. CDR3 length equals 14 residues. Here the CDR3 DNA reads TGTGCCAGCAGCTTAACGGGACGAATCAATGAGCAGTTCTTC. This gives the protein CASSLTGRINEQFF.

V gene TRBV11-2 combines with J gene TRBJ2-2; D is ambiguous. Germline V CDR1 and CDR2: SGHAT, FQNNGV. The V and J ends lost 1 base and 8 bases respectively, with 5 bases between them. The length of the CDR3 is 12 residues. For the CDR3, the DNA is TGTGCCAGCAGCTTAGGACCTGGGGAGCTGTTTTTT. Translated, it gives CASSLGPGELFF. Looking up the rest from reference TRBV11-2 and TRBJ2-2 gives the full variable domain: EAGVAQSPRYKIIEKRQSVAFWCNPISGHATLYWYQQILGQGPKLLIQFQNNGVVDDSQLPKDRFSAERLKGVDSTLKIQPAKLEDSAVYLCASSLGPGELFFGEGSRLTVL.

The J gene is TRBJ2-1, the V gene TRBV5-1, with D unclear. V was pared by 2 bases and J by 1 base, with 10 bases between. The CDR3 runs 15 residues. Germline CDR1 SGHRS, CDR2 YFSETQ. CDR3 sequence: CASSFGPGSYNEQFF. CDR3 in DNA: TGCGCCAGCAGCTTCGGGCCCGGTTCCTACAATGAGCAGTTCTTC.

CDR3 sequence: CASSQSPVAGGPRGSYEQYF. The CDR3 DNA follows: TGCGCCAGCAGTCAATCTCCCGTAGCGGGAGGGCCGCGGGGCTCCTACGAGCAGTACTTC. The chain recombines TRBV23-1 with TRBJ2-7; 11 bases align to TRBD2. TRBV23-1 is an open reading frame, and its role is uncertain. Germline trimming cut 0 bases from V and 0 bases from J; bases unmatched to any gene: 13. The CDR3 sequence is 20 residues long.

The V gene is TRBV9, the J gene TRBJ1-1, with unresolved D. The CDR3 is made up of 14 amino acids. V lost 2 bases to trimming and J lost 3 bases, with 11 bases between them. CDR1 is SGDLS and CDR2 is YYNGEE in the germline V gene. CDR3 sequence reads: CASSVMSDYTEAFF. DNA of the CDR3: TGTGCCAGCAGCGTTATGTCAGACTACACTGAAGCTTTCTTT. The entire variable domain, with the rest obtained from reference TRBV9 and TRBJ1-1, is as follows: DSGVTQTPKHLITATGQRVTLRCSPRSGDLSVYWYQQSLDQGLQFLIQYYNGEERAKGNILERFSAQQFPDLHSELNLSSLELGDSALYFCASSVMSDYTEAFFGQGTRLTVV.

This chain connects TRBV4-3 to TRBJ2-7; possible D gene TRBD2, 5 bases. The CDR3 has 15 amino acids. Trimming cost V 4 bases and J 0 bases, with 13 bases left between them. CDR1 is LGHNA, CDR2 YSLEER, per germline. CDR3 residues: CASSLRTPSSYEQYF. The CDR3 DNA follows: TGCGCCAGCAGCCTCCGGACTCCTAGCTCCTACGAGCAGTACTTC.